Listed below are T cell receptor beta chains from one sample, sequenced in a study of PD-1 blockade in classical Hodgkin lymphoma. Sequencing used immunoSEQ multiplex PCR; TCRdb keeps in-frame clones, though not all of them. The data contain 7,000 to 8,500 clones, nearly 85% of them singletons. Source: peripheral blood mononuclear cells (PBMCs), taken before the fourth cycle of nivolumab. These receptors were taken from a human donor with classical Hodgkin lymphoma. CDR3s include the opening cysteine and the closing phenylalanine or tryptophan. A D gene is named only where the DNA matches it firmly. Not all rows give a size; the values are once, few, many and, for expanded clones, a class.

clone size	D gene	V gene	J gene	CDR3 protein	CDR3 DNA
-	-	TRBV27	TRBJ1-2	CASSRTVFYGYTF	TGTGCCAGCAGTCGGACAGTTTTCTATGGCTACACCTTC
-	-	TRBV9	TRBJ1-4	CASSVGPIGTYYEKLFF	TGTGCCAGCAGCGTAGGCCCTATAGGGACGTACTATGAAAAGCTGTTTTTT
-	TRBD1	TRBV6-1	TRBJ1-5	CASRALWDRGQPQHF	TGTGCCAGCAGAGCCTTATGGGACAGGGGTCAGCCCCAGCATTTT
-	-	TRBV2	TRBJ1-5	CASSRQLSQPQHF	TGTGCCAGCAGTCGACAGCTTAGTCAGCCCCAGCATTTT
-	-	TRBV7-9	TRBJ1-1	CASSPTGLWNTEAFF	TGTGCCAGCAGCCCGACGGGACTCTGGAATACTGAAGCTTTCTTT
-	TRBD2	TRBV20-1	TRBJ2-7	CSAIGGGEQYF	TGCAGTGCCATCGGGGGGGGCGAGCAGTACTTC
-	TRBD1	TRBV29-1	TRBJ1-2	CSVAHGQGTYGYTF	TGCAGCGTGGCTCATGGACAGGGAACCTATGGCTACACCTTC
-	-	TRBV6-5	TRBJ2-1	CASSYSALNEQFF	TGTGCCAGCAGTTACTCGGCTCTCAATGAGCAGTTCTTC
-	TRBD1	TRBV7-2	TRBJ2-1	CASSLTGVGSYNEQFF	TGTGCCAGCAGCTTAACAGGGGTGGGGTCCTACAATGAGCAGTTCTTC
few	-	TRBV5-1	TRBJ1-1	CASSLDGGTEAFF	TGCGCCAGCAGCCTCGACGGCGGCACTGAAGCTTTCTTT
-	-	TRBV10-1	TRBJ2-7	CASMGVGEQYF	TGCGCCAGCATGGGGGTAGGCGAGCAGTACTTC
-	TRBD1	TRBV19	TRBJ1-5	CASSRGQGNSNQPQHF	TGTGCCAGTAGTAGGGGACAGGGGAATAGCAATCAGCCCCAGCATTTT
-	-	TRBV5-6	TRBJ1-5	CASSFNQRNQPQHF	TGTGCCAGCAGCTTTAATCAACGGAATCAGCCCCAGCATTTT
once	-	TRBV13	TRBJ2-6	CASRDAGYGANVLTF	TGTGCCAGCAGAGATGCGGGGTATGGGGCCAACGTCCTGACTTTC
-	-	TRBV7-6	TRBJ1-6	CASSLTGDSPLHF	TGTGCCAGCAGCTTAACTGGGGATTCACCCCTCCACTTT
-	TRBD2	TRBV2	TRBJ2-5	CASSEALGGTQETQYF	TGTGCCAGCAGTGAAGCGCTCGGGGGGACCCAAGAGACCCAGTACTTC
few	-	TRBV28	TRBJ1-4	CASSLTRLLNEKLFF	TGTGCCAGCAGTTTAACCCGACTCCTCAATGAAAAACTGTTTTTT
-	-	TRBV7-2	TRBJ2-7	CASSLAVTYEQYF	TGTGCCAGCAGCTTAGCTGTTACCTACGAGCAGTACTTC
-	TRBD2	TRBV7-7	TRBJ2-1	CASSLAVGGTYNEQFF	TGTGCTAGCAGCTTAGCGGTGGGGGGGACCTACAATGAGCAGTTCTTC
few	-	TRBV6-5	TRBJ1-5	CASSYWGVGNQPQHF	TGTGCCAGCAGTTACTGGGGTGTTGGCAATCAGCCCCAGCATTTT
-	-	TRBV28	TRBJ1-4	CASSSRGGRNEKLFF	TGTGCCAGCAGTTCCCGAGGAGGAAGGAATGAAAAACTGTTTTTT
-	TRBD1	TRBV6-6	TRBJ1-1	CASRNTGTATEAFF	TGTGCCAGCAGGAACACCGGGACAGCTACTGAAGCTTTCTTT
-	-	TRBV20-1	TRBJ1-2	CSASHYGYTF	TGCAGTGCAAGTCACTATGGCTACACCTTC
-	TRBD1	TRBV7-6	TRBJ1-4	CASSPGTALRGEKLFF	TGTGCCAGCAGCCCCGGGACAGCCCTGCGTGGTGAAAAACTGTTTTTT
-	-	TRBV14	TRBJ1-1	CASSQDRGGVTEAFF	TGTGCCAGCAGCCAAGATAGAGGGGGTGTCACTGAAGCTTTCTTT
once	-	TRBV27	TRBJ2-1	CASTSGFLAHNEQFF	TGTGCCAGCACCTCGGGTTTCTTGGCCCACAATGAGCAGTTCTTC
-	-	TRBV2	TRBJ1-5	CASSENLRGGNQPQHF	TGTGCCAGCAGTGAAAACCTCAGGGGAGGCAATCAGCCCCAGCATTTT